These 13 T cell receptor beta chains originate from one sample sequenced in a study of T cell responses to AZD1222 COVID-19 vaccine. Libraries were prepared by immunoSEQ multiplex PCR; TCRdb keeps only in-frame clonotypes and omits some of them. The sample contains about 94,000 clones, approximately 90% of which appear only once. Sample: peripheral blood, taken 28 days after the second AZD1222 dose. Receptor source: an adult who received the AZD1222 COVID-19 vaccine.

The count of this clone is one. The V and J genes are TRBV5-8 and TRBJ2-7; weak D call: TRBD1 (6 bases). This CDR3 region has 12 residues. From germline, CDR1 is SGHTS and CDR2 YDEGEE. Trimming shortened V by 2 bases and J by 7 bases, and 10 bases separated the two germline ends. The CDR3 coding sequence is TGTGCCAGCAGCTTCAACAGGGCGGAGCAGTACTTC. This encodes CASSFNRAEQYF.

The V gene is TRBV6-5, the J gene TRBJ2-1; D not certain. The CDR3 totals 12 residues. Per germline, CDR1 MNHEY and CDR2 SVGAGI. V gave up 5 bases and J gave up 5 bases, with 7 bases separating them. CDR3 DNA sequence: TGTGCCAGCAGTCATCCCAACAATGAGCAGTTCTTC. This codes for CASSHPNNEQFF.

Written as DNA, the CDR3 is TGCGCCAGCAGCTATGTCCGGTCCAATGAGCAGTTCTTC. It is translated as CASSYVRSNEQFF. J is TRBJ2-1 and V is TRBV10-1; D gene unclear. V was cut by 6 bases and J by 6 bases, with 12 bases left in between. This CDR3 is built from 13 residues. The germline CDR1 and CDR2 sequences are WNHNN and SYGVQD (reference sequence).

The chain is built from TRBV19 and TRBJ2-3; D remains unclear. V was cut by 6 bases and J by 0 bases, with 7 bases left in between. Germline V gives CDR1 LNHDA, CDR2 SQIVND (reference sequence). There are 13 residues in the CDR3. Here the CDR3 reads CASREISTDTQYF. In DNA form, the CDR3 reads TGTGCCAGTAGGGAGATTAGCACAGATACGCAGTATTTT.

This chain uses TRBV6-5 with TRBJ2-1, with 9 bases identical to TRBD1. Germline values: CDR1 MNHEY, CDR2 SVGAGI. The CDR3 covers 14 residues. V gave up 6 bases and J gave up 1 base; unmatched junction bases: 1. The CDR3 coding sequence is TGTGCCAGCAGAGGACAGGGGTCCTACAATGAGCAGTTCTTC. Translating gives CASRGQGSYNEQFF.

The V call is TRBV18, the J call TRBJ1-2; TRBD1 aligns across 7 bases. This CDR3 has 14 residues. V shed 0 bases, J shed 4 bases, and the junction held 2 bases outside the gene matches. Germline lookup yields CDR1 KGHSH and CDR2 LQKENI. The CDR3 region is CASSPPRQGYGYTF. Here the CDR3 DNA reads TGTGCCAGCTCACCACCGAGACAGGGCTATGGCTACACCTTC.

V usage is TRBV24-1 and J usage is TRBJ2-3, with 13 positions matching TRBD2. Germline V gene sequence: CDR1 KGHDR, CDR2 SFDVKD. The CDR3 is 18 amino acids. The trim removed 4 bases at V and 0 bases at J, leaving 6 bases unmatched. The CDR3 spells CATSESPGLAGSTDTQYF. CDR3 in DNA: TGTGCCACCAGTGAGTCTCCGGGACTAGCGGGAAGCACAGATACGCAGTATTTT.

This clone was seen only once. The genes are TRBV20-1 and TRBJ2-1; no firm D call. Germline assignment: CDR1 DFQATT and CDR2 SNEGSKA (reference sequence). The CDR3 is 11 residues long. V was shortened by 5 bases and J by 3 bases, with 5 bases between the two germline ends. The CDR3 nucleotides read TGCAGTGCTGGCAGCTACAATGAGCAGTTCTTC. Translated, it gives CSAGSYNEQFF.

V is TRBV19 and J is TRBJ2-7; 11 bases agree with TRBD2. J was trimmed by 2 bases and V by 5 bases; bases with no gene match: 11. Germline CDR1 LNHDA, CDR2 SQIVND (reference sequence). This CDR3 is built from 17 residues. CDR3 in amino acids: CASSLTSGRAYTYEQYF. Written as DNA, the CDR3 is TGTGCCAGTAGTCTTACTAGCGGGAGAGCCTATACCTACGAGCAGTACTTC.

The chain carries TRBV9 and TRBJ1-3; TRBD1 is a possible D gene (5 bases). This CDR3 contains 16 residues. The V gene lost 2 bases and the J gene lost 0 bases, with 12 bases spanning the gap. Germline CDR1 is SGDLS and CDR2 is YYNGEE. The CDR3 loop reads CASSVRGDPSGNTIYF. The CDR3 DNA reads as TGTGCCAGCAGCGTTCGAGGGGACCCCTCTGGAAACACCATATATTTT.

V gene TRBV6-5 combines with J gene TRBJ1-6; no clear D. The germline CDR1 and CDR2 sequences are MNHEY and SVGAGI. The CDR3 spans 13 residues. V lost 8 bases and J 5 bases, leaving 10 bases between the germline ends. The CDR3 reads CASQDFDNSPLHF. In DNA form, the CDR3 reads TGTGCCAGCCAGGACTTCGATAATTCACCCCTCCACTTT.

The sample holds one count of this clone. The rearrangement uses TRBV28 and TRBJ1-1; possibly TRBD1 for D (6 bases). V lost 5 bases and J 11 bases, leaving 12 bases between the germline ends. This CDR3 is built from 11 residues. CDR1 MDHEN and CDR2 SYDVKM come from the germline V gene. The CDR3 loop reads CASSEQGKAFF. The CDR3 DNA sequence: TGTGCCAGCAGTGAACAGGGTAAGGCTTTCTTT.

This chain's CDR3 is CASSLTEGTEAFF. CDR3 coding DNA: TGTGCCAGCAGTTTAACCGAGGGGACTGAAGCTTTCTTT. This chain joins TRBV12-3 or TRBV12-4 and TRBJ1-1, with a weak D call TRBD1 (5 bases). The V and J ends lost 2 bases and 5 bases respectively, with 9 bases between them. CDR3 size: 13 residues.